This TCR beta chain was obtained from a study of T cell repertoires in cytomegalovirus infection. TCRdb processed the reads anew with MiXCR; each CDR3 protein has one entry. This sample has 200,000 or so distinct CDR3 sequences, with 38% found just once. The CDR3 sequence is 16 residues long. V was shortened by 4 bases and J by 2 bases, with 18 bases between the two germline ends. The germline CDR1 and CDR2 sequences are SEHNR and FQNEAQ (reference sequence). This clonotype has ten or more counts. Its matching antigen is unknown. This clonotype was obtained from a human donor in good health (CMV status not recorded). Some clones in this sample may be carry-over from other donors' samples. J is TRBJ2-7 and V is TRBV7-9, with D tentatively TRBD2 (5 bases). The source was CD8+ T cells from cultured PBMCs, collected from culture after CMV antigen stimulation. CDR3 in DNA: TGTGCCAGCAGCTCCCCGGACGGCGGGCCAACCTACGAGCAGTACTTC. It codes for CASSSPDGGPTYEQYF.